This T cell receptor beta chain is drawn from a study of OX40 agonist ivuxolimab in advanced cancers. General study findings and limits: Expanded clones tended on average to be more numerous among CD8+ T cells than CD4+.

Generated by immunoSEQ multiplex PCR, the TCRdb table keeps only in-frame clones and is missing some. Among tens of thousands of clones listed, roughly 79% were seen once. This clone was counted a single time. Its antigen is currently unknown. The CDR3 sequence is 16 residues long. CDR1 and CDR2 from the germline V gene are LNHDA and SQIVND (reference sequence). The germline V and J ends were trimmed by 5 bases and 0 bases, with 14 bases remaining between them. This receptor was obtained from an adult with an advanced solid tumor such as melanoma, head and neck, liver or kidney cancer. The rearrangement uses TRBV19 and TRBJ1-5; no definite D call. Sequenced here: CD4+ or CD8+ T cells sorted from blood, sampled in a trial of the OX40 agonist ivuxolimab. CDR3 sequence reads: CASSRVTLYSNQPQHF. The CDR3 nucleotides read TGTGCCAGTAGTCGGGTTACCCTGTATAGCAATCAGCCCCAGCATTTT.